Below, 12 T cell receptor beta chains from the same sample are listed, as sequenced in a study of T-cell reconstitution after alpha-beta-depleted transplantation in children. TCRbeta library construction was performed incorporating unique molecular identifiers. Using its own MiXCR run on the PCR reads, TCRdb lists one record per CDR3 protein. The data show hundreds of thousands of distinct CDR3 sequences, with about an eighth seen just once and about 0.77% held by the top ten. Material: PBMCs, obtained before TCRalphabeta/CD19-depleted stem cell transplant. The source is a girl aged 2 to 9 with congenital amegakaryocytic thrombocytopenia, due to receive a stem cell transplant.

This clonotype was seen repeatedly, ten times or more. The chain employs TRBV24-1 and TRBJ2-1; possible D gene TRBD2, 6 bases. Per germline, CDR1 KGHDR and CDR2 SFDVKD. Trimming pared 5 bases from V and 5 bases from J, leaving 9 bases between. This CDR3 has 13 residues. CDR3: CATSGGLNNEQFF. CDR3 DNA: TGTGCCACCAGTGGGGGACTTAACAATGAGCAGTTCTTC.

A note on this clonotype: This may be a read error: a much more frequent sequence differs by one nucleotide. CDR3 coding DNA: TGTGCCAGCAGTTTCGCGGTGATAGGCCTGAACACTGAAGCTTTCTTT. It is translated as CASSFAVIGLNTEAFF. This sequence joins TRBV12-3 or TRBV12-4 and TRBJ1-1, with D hard to call. The V gene lost 3 bases and the J gene lost 0 bases, with 14 bases spanning the gap. CDR3 length: 16 amino acids.

Many counts were recorded for this clonotype. The chain links TRBV9 to TRBJ2-7, with 13 bases that match TRBD2. Trimming took 3 bases from V and 5 from J; bases not matched to a gene: 8. Germline values: CDR1 SGDLS, CDR2 YYNGEE. The CDR3 is 16 amino acids. CDR3 in DNA: TGTGCCAGCAGCGGGGGACTAGCGGGAACGGGGGACGAGCAGTACTTC. It yields the protein CASSGGLAGTGDEQYF. Using reference TRBV9 and TRBJ2-7 for the parts outside the CDR3, the full variable domain is DSGVTQTPKHLITATGQRVTLRCSPRSGDLSVYWYQQSLDQGLQFLIQYYNGEERAKGNILERFSAQQFPDLHSELNLSSLELGDSALYFCASSGGLAGTGDEQYFGPGTRLTVT.

The gene calls are TRBV20-1 and TRBJ2-5; 11 nucleotides line up with TRBD2. Losses at the gene ends were 2 bases for V and 2 bases for J; bases not matched to a gene: 4. CDR3 length equals 15 residues. The V gene's germline CDR1 is DFQATT and CDR2 SNEGSKA (reference sequence). The CDR3 spells CSARPGLAEQETQYF. The DNA of the CDR3 is TGCAGTGCTAGACCGGGACTAGCGGAACAAGAGACCCAGTACTTC.

The chain combines TRBV2 with TRBJ2-2; D may be TRBD2 (6 bases). Germline V gene lookup returns CDR1 SNHLY and CDR2 FYNNEI. The CDR3 has 15 amino acids. V shed 6 bases and J shed 0 bases, with 11 bases lying between them. The CDR3 DNA reads TGTGCCAGCAGGGGGGGTCCCGCGAACACCGGGGAGCTGTTTTTT. Protein: CASRGGPANTGELFF.

The V gene is TRBV5-1, the J gene TRBJ2-2; weak D call: TRBD1 (6 bases). The V and J ends lost 3 bases and 4 bases respectively, with 19 bases between them. Germline CDR1 reads SGHRS; CDR2 reads YFSETQ. The CDR3 extends over 17 amino acids. CDR3 nucleotides: TGCGCCAGCAGCTGGACAGCACAGGTCGCTGGCACCGGGGAGCTGTTTTTT. This translates into CASSWTAQVAGTGELFF.

This clonotype was seen at least ten times. The chain has TRBV5-1 and TRBJ2-3; 12 nucleotides match TRBD2. J was trimmed by 1 base and V by 4 bases; bases with no gene match: 4. Germline CDR1 and CDR2: SGHRS and YFSETQ. CDR3 length: 16 amino acids. CDR3 region: CASSIRLAGGTDTQYF. The CDR3 DNA sequence: TGCGCCAGCAGCATTAGACTAGCGGGGGGCACAGATACGCAGTATTTT.

J is TRBJ2-1 and V is TRBV12-3 or TRBV12-4, with D perhaps given as TRBD1 or TRBD2 (5 bases each). The CDR3 extends over 14 amino acids. Trimming took 5 bases from V and 9 from J, leaving 17 bases between them. As DNA, the CDR3 is TGTGCCAGCAGTCGGGGACGCCTCCAGGGTGAGCAGTTCTTC. It specifies CASSRGRLQGEQFF.

This clonotype occurred a few times. The V gene is TRBV5-1, the J gene TRBJ2-2, with 9 bases fitting TRBD1. CDR3 length equals 16 residues. The junction had 6 bases not matched to a gene; V was cut back by 1 base and J by 5 bases. From germline, CDR1 is SGHRS and CDR2 YFSETQ. CDR3 bases: TGCGCCAGCAGCTTGACGGGACAGGGAGTAACCGGGGAGCTGTTTTTT. This sequence encodes CASSLTGQGVTGELFF. Based on the CDR3 plus reference TRBV5-1 and TRBJ2-2, the full variable domain is KAGVTQTPRYLIKTRGQQVTLSCSPISGHRSVSWYQQTPGQGLQFLFEYFSETQRNKGNFPGRFSGRQFSNSRSEMNVSTLELGDSALYLCASSLTGQGVTGELFFGEGSRLTVL.

This clonotype came up a few times. The chain is built from TRBV4-1 and TRBJ2-3; no clear D. Between the trimmed V and J ends, which lost 1 base and 1 base, there was a span of 12 bases. Germline V CDR1 and CDR2: MGHRA, YSYEKL. The CDR3 is 16 amino acids. CDR3 amino acids: CASSQVTNQRTDTQYF. The CDR3 bases are TGCGCCAGCAGCCAAGTTACTAACCAACGCACAGATACGCAGTATTTT.

This rearrangement joins TRBV2 to TRBJ2-7; 8 bases map to TRBD2. Per the germline V gene, CDR1 is SNHLY and CDR2 is FYNNEI. J was trimmed by 0 bases and V by 7 bases; bases with no gene match: 5. CDR3 size: 14 residues. Here the CDR3 reads CASKTSGASYEQYF. In DNA form, the CDR3 reads TGTGCCAGCAAAACTAGCGGTGCCTCCTACGAGCAGTACTTC.

This clonotype was detected ten times or more. This CDR3 is CASRRWGTASYEQYF. The CDR3 coding sequence is TGTGCCAGCAGAAGATGGGGGACAGCCTCCTACGAGCAGTACTTC. The chain recombines TRBV12-3 or TRBV12-4 with TRBJ2-7, with 7 positions matching TRBD1. CDR3 length: 15 amino acids. Trimming removed 6 bases from V and 0 bases from J; junction bases left unmatched: 8.